Listed here are 16 T cell receptor beta chains from one sample, sequenced in a study of shared clonotypes between healthy human individuals. TCRdb keeps only in-frame clones here, not all; method: immunoSEQ multiplex PCR. The table lists under 850,000 clones, over 55% of them singletons. The specimen sequenced was memory CD4+ T cells sorted from blood. The subset here: CD45RA-negative fraction. The receptors here all came from a woman younger than 45 in good health.

V and J are TRBV6-5 and TRBJ2-7; 8 bases align to TRBD2. This CDR3 is 13 amino acids long. The V segment lost 5 bases and the J segment 12 bases; nucleotides outside the gene matches: 12. The germline V gene encodes CDR1 MNHEY and CDR2 SVGAGI. CDR3 nucleotide sequence: TGTGCCAGCAGTGCCCCCGGGGGGGACCTTTGGTACTTC. Translated: CASSAPGGDLWYF.

The chain has TRBV7-2 and TRBJ1-1, with D uncertain. The CDR3 runs to 13 residues. Germline V gene lookup returns CDR1 SGHTA and CDR2 FQGNSA. V gave up 0 bases and J gave up 5 bases, with 7 bases separating them. The CDR3, as DNA: TGTGCCAGCAGCTTAGCGGTAGGGACTGAAGCTTTCTTT. It encodes CASSLAVGTEAFF.

V usage is TRBV5-1 and J usage is TRBJ2-2, with TRBD1 identical over 11 bases. CDR3 length equals 15 residues. V trimming: 4 bases; J trimming: 9 bases; junction bases outside the gene matches: 8. Germline-derived CDR1 and CDR2 are SGHRS and YFSETQ. DNA for the CDR3: TGCGCCAGCAGCATCCGGGACAGGGGGAGGCGGGAGCTGTTTTTT. Its translation: CASSIRDRGRRELFF.

The rearrangement joins TRBV19 to TRBJ2-1; D remains unclear. V gave up 6 bases and J gave up 0 bases, with 9 bases separating them. CDR1 and CDR2 from the germline V gene are LNHDA and SQIVND (reference sequence). There are 14 residues in the CDR3. The CDR3 region is CASRERSSYNEQFF. The CDR3 coding sequence is TGTGCCAGTAGGGAGCGAAGCTCCTACAATGAGCAGTTCTTC.

This clone has a handful of counts. The V gene is TRBV19, the J gene TRBJ2-3; possibly TRBD1 or TRBD2 for D (5 bases each). Trimming stripped 3 bases from V and 0 bases from J, with 16 bases between. The CDR3 length is 17 residues. Germline CDR1 LNHDA, CDR2 SQIVND (reference sequence). The CDR3 nucleotides read TGTGCCAGTAGTATTGGGGGTGCGGAAACTAGCACAGATACGCAGTATTTT. It is translated as CASSIGGAETSTDTQYF.

The chain uses TRBV14 and TRBJ2-7; 13 positions agree with TRBD2. V was pared by 1 base and J by 7 bases, with 7 bases of the junction left unmatched. The length of the CDR3 is 16 residues. Looked up from germline, CDR1 is SGHDN and CDR2 is FVKESK. The CDR3 DNA reads TGTGCCAGCAGCCAAGCCGGGACTAGCGGGATTTGGGAGCAGTACTTC. Its protein is CASSQAGTSGIWEQYF.

This clone was recorded once. The rearrangement links TRBV5-1 to TRBJ1-2; D remains unclear. Trimming pared 3 bases from V and 0 bases from J, leaving 9 bases between. Germline loops: CDR1 SGHRS, CDR2 YFSETQ. The CDR3 consists of 14 residues. The CDR3 sequence is CASSWGEANYGYTF. In DNA form, the CDR3 reads TGCGCCAGCAGCTGGGGAGAAGCTAACTATGGCTACACCTTC.

The chain links TRBV19 to TRBJ2-1; the match to TRBD2 covers 13 bases. V shed 5 bases and J 7 bases; nucleotides not matched to a gene: 14. In germline, CDR1 is LNHDA, CDR2 SQIVND (reference sequence). The CDR3 is 18 residues long. The CDR3 region has the DNA TGTGCCAGTAGTGCCAGACTTCGGACTAGCGGGAGTATGAATGAGCAGTTCTTC. It specifies CASSARLRTSGSMNEQFF.

The CDR3 DNA is TGTGCCAGCAGCCCGTCCCGGGCGCGGGAGGGCGAGCAGTACTTC. Translation gives CASSPSRAREGEQYF. The chain uses TRBV11-2 and TRBJ2-7; 9 bases fit TRBD2. Trimming at V came to 5 bases and at J to 6 bases, leaving 11 bases not matched to a gene. Germline assignment: CDR1 SGHAT and CDR2 FQNNGV. The CDR3 runs 15 residues.

The chain recombines TRBV7-2 with TRBJ2-1; D gene uncertain. The ends were cut back, 4 bases at V and 0 bases at J, with 13 bases in the middle. Germline V gene sequence: CDR1 SGHTA, CDR2 FQGNSA. CDR3 size: 16 residues. The CDR3 DNA sequence: TGTGCCAGCAGCTACCAGCCACAAAGCTCCTACAATGAGCAGTTCTTC. Translated: CASSYQPQSSYNEQFF.

This clone was seen just once. V is TRBV11-2 and J is TRBJ1-1, with D perhaps matching TRBD1 (5 bases). The CDR3 consists of 15 residues. V gave up 5 bases and J gave up 1 base, with 14 bases separating them. Germline CDR1 reads SGHAT; CDR2 reads FQNNGV. The CDR3, as DNA: TGTGCCAGCAGCCTGCAGGGTATACGGAACACTGAAGCTTTCTTT. Translating gives CASSLQGIRNTEAFF.

This chain uses TRBV27 with TRBJ1-1; TRBD1 matches at 8 bases. J gave up 7 bases and V 6 bases, and 10 bases lay outside the gene matches. The CDR3 covers 14 residues. The germline gives CDR1 MNHEY, CDR2 SMNVEV (reference sequence). The chain's CDR3 is CASRRDRLNFEAFF. The CDR3 region has the DNA TGTGCCAGCAGAAGGGACAGGCTTAATTTTGAAGCTTTCTTT.

The chain is built from TRBV5-1 and TRBJ2-2, with 9 bases matching TRBD2. The CDR3 has 17 residues. Germline CDR1 and CDR2: SGHRS and YFSETQ. Trimming took 4 bases from V and 3 from J; bases not matched to a gene: 10. In nucleotides, the CDR3 is TGCGCCAGCAGCCCCGGGACTAGCTCGGCTTACACCGGGGAGCTGTTTTTT. Translation: CASSPGTSSAYTGELFF.

This CDR3 is CASSLLRWGDEAFF. Written as DNA, the CDR3 is TGTGCCAGCAGCTTGCTACGGTGGGGTGACGAAGCTTTCTTT. The rearrangement links TRBV7-9 to TRBJ1-1, with D unclear. The CDR3 totals 14 residues. Trimming removed 3 bases at V and 8 bases at J, with 16 bases between. Germline V CDR1 and CDR2: SEHNR, FQNEAQ (reference sequence).

CDR3 sequence reads: CASKRGEGYNEQFF. Here the CDR3 DNA reads TGCGCCAGCAAACGAGGGGAGGGCTACAATGAGCAGTTCTTC. The chain carries TRBV5-1 and TRBJ2-1; 7 nucleotides match TRBD2. V dropped 6 bases and J dropped 3; count of bases not matched to a gene: 6. CDR1 is SGHRS and CDR2 is YFSETQ in the germline V gene. CDR3 length equals 14 residues.

V gene TRBV5-4 combines with J gene TRBJ2-1, with 15 bases that match TRBD2. The CDR3 sequence is 17 residues long. With V trimmed by 2 bases and J by 5 bases, 5 bases remained unmatched. CDR1 is SGHNT, CDR2 YYREEE, per germline (reference sequence). CDR3 protein: CASSFGTSGRFHNEQFF. CDR3 nucleotide sequence: TGTGCCAGCAGCTTTGGGACTAGCGGGAGGTTCCACAATGAGCAGTTCTTC.